This T cell receptor (beta chain) was captured by sequencing in a study of T cell repertoires in cytomegalovirus infection. The CDR3 runs 15 residues. Germline V gene lookup returns CDR1 SGHVS and CDR2 FQNEAQ. Germline trimming cut 2 bases from V and 6 bases from J; bases unmatched to any gene: 7. TCRdb re-called the reads through MiXCR, storing one row per CDR3 protein. Here the sample spans 54,000 or so distinct CDR3 sequences, 25% to 40% being singletons. For this clonotype: Its target is not known.

This rearrangement joins TRBV7-8 to TRBJ2-1; the match to TRBD2 covers 7 bases. Sequenced sample: PBMCs, sequenced either directly or after in vitro stimulation (not recorded which). The clonotype was recovered from a human donor in good health (CMV status not recorded). Some clones in this sample may be carry-over from other donors' samples. This CDR3 is CASSLIGLGPNEQFF. The CDR3 DNA reads as TGTGCCAGCAGCTTAATAGGACTAGGCCCCAATGAGCAGTTCTTC.